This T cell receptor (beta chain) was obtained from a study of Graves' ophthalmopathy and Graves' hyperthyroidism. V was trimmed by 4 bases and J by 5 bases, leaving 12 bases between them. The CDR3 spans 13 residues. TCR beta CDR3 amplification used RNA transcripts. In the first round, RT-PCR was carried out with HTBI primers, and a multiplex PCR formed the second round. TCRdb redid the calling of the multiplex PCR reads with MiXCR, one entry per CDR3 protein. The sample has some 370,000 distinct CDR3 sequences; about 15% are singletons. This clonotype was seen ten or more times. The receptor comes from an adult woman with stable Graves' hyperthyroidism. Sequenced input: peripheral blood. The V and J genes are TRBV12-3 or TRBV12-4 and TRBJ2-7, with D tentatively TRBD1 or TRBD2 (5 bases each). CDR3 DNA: TGTGCCAGCAGTTCCCCCGGGGCCAACGAGCAGTACTTC. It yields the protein CASSSPGANEQYF.